The 16 T cell receptor beta chains below come from one sample, sequenced in a study of human T cells and chemical hapten exposure. TCRdb re-analysed the RACE reads in MiXCR, keeping a single row per CDR3 protein. The sample consists of about 380,000 distinct CDR3 sequences, about 6% of them appearing once. The time point: patch test 2, 6 weeks after DPC sensitization. Described treatment: therapeutic diphenylcyclopropenone sensitization with weekly scalp DPC. Sample: whole blood, taken in connection with sensitization to the hapten diphenylcyclopropenone (DPC). The receptor set was obtained from a woman aged 18-29 years with alopecia areata. Some clones in this sample may be carry-over from other donors' samples.

This clonotype came up a few times. V usage is TRBV5-6 and J usage is TRBJ2-2, with D possibly being TRBD2 (6 bases). Germline CDR1 and CDR2: SGHDT and YYEEEE. The CDR3 runs 15 residues. V shed 4 bases and J shed 3 bases, with 13 bases lying between them. The CDR3 protein is CASSHGPGDTGELFF. The CDR3, as DNA: TGTGCCAGCAGCCACGGGCCGGGGGACACCGGGGAGCTGTTTTTT.

J is TRBJ1-3 and V is TRBV7-6; 7 bases line up with TRBD1. This CDR3 has 16 residues. Per the germline V gene, CDR1 is SGHVS and CDR2 is FNYEAQ. Trimming took 5 bases from V and 2 from J; bases not matched to a gene: 9. For the CDR3, the DNA is TGTGCCAGCAGCCCAACAGGGGTTAATGCTGGAAACACCATATATTTT. Translated: CASSPTGVNAGNTIYF.

This clonotype turned up a few times. The V call is TRBV7-9, the J call TRBJ2-2, with D perhaps matching TRBD1 or TRBD2 (5 bases each). The V gene lost 0 bases and the J gene lost 7 bases, with 9 bases spanning the gap. Germline CDR1 and CDR2: SEHNR and FQNEAQ (reference sequence). The CDR3 covers 14 residues. CDR3 DNA: TGTGCCAGCAGCTTAGCGGGGACGAACGGGGAGCTGTTTTTT. Translating gives CASSLAGTNGELFF.

This clonotype was detected only a few times. The CDR3 protein is CALGNLGETQYF. In nucleotides, the CDR3 is TGTGCCCTGGGTAACCTCGGAGAGACCCAGTACTTC. The chain joins TRBV2 to TRBJ2-5; no firm D call. V lost 11 bases and J 4 bases, leaving 14 bases between the germline ends. Germline loops: CDR1 SNHLY, CDR2 FYNNEI. This CDR3 spans 12 amino acids.

The chain links TRBV7-2 to TRBJ2-7; 11 nucleotides agree with TRBD2. Germline CDR1 reads SGHTA; CDR2 reads FQGNSA. V dropped 2 bases and J dropped 3; count of bases not matched to a gene: 12. CDR3 length: 18 residues. CDR3 DNA sequence: TGTGCCAGCAGCTTAAAGAGATCGGTAGCGGGGGGGCTCTACGAGCAGTACTTC. Amino acid sequence: CASSLKRSVAGGLYEQYF.

The chain combines TRBV4-3 with TRBJ2-7; 7 nucleotides align to TRBD2. This CDR3 comprises 15 residues. In germline, CDR1 is LGHNA, CDR2 YSLEER. V lost 5 bases to trimming and J lost 0 bases; unmatched junction nucleotides: 7. The CDR3 region has the DNA TGCGCCAGCAGCACCCAAGCGGGGAGCTCCTACGAGCAGTACTTC. It translates to CASSTQAGSSYEQYF.

This clonotype was seen many times. The rearrangement links TRBV6-2 or TRBV6-3 to TRBJ1-2; TRBD1 aligns across 7 bases. The CDR3 consists of 13 residues. V gave up 4 bases and J gave up 4 bases; unmatched junction bases: 3. CDR1 MNHEY and CDR2 SVGEGT come from the germline V gene. The CDR3 protein is CASSSRDSYGYTF. The CDR3 DNA sequence: TGTGCCAGCAGTTCCCGGGACAGCTATGGCTACACCTTC.

This chain uses TRBV6-2 or TRBV6-3 with TRBJ2-5; TRBD2 matches 8 bases. The V segment lost 4 bases and the J segment 5 bases; nucleotides outside the gene matches: 9. Germline values: CDR1 MNHEY, CDR2 SVGEGT. The CDR3 is made up of 15 amino acids. Here the CDR3 DNA reads TGTGCCAGCAGTTTCCCAACGGGGGGGTCGGAGACCCAGTACTTC. Translation gives CASSFPTGGSETQYF.

The table lists this clonotype with many counts. The rearrangement links TRBV2 to TRBJ1-2; no clear D. The CDR3 extends over 12 amino acids. In germline, CDR1 is SNHLY, CDR2 FYNNEI. V was clipped by 7 bases and J by 6 bases, with 12 bases between them. As DNA, the CDR3 is TGTGCCAGCACCCAAGGCCGGGATGGCTACACCTTC. Translating gives CASTQGRDGYTF.

The rearrangement joins TRBV4-1 to TRBJ2-7, with a tentative D call TRBD1 (5 bases). CDR3 length: 14 amino acids. Germline CDR1 and CDR2: MGHRA and YSYEKL. The V gene lost 2 bases and the J gene lost 8 bases, with 16 bases spanning the gap. CDR3 amino acids: CASSQPRDQPKQYF. The CDR3 DNA reads TGCGCCAGCAGCCAACCCAGGGATCAGCCGAAGCAGTACTTC.

This clonotype appeared many times. The gene calls are TRBV18 and TRBJ1-5; D is perhaps TRBD1 (5 bases). Trimming left V 5 bases short and J 4 bases short, with 9 bases between. The CDR3 sequence is 13 residues long. Germline V gives CDR1 KGHSH, CDR2 LQKENI. The DNA for the CDR3 is TGTGCCAGCTCAACAGACAGTAATCAGCCCCAGCATTTT. This encodes CASSTDSNQPQHF.

This clonotype was observed at least ten times. V usage is TRBV24-1 and J usage is TRBJ2-7, with D maybe TRBD1 (6 bases). CDR3 length: 15 amino acids. Trimming cost V 5 bases and J 7 bases, with 20 bases left between them. Germline-derived CDR1 and CDR2 are KGHDR and SFDVKD. The CDR3 sequence is CATSVVTGRSFEQYF. The CDR3 DNA follows: TGTGCCACCAGTGTCGTAACAGGGCGGTCGTTTGAGCAGTACTTC.

This clonotype was counted only a few times. The genes are TRBV7-2 and TRBJ1-2; D gene uncertain. This CDR3 contains 15 residues. Per the germline V gene, CDR1 is SGHTA and CDR2 is FQGNSA. With 3 bases removed from V and 5 bases from J, the gap between germline ends came to 16 bases. CDR3 nucleotide sequence: TGTGCCAGCAGCTTTTCATCTACAGTCCGTTATGGCTACACCTTC. It is translated as CASSFSSTVRYGYTF.

Regarding this clonotype: Relative to the germline gene, one junction end is altered; a read error may explain this. The chain uses TRBV7-2 and TRBJ1-1, with a weak D call TRBD1 (6 bases). The V gene's germline CDR1 is SGHTA and CDR2 FQGNSA. This CDR3 has 13 amino acids. Here the CDR3 DNA reads TGTGCCAGCTTCCAAACAGGGAACGCTGAAGCTTTCTTT. It is translated as CASFQTGNAEAFF.

The chain is built from TRBV5-1 and TRBJ2-7, with D possibly TRBD2 on 5 matching bases. Looked up from germline, CDR1 is SGHRS and CDR2 is YFSETQ. V lost 4 bases to trimming and J lost 3 bases, with 17 bases between them. The CDR3 runs to 15 residues. The CDR3 spells CASSMDGGALYEQYF. The CDR3 coding sequence is TGCGCCAGCAGCATGGATGGAGGAGCCCTCTACGAGCAGTACTTC.

This clonotype was picked up a small number of times. The chain has TRBV4-2 and TRBJ1-3; D remains ambiguous. The ends were cut back, 0 bases at V and 3 bases at J, with 15 bases in the middle. This CDR3 spans 17 amino acids. From germline, CDR1 is LGHNA and CDR2 YNFKEQ. The CDR3 here is CASSQEVGRKLGNTIYF. The CDR3 DNA follows: TGTGCCAGCAGCCAAGAGGTCGGGCGGAAACTTGGAAACACCATATATTTT.